The 32 T cell receptor beta chains in this list originate from one sample, sequenced in a study of Graves' ophthalmopathy and Graves' hyperthyroidism. RNA transcripts were the source from which TCR beta CDR3 regions were amplified. After a first-round RT-PCR with HTBI primers, a second-round multiplex PCR was run. TCRdb passed the multiplex PCR reads through MiXCR, listing each CDR3 protein once. The table shows hundreds of thousands of distinct CDR3 sequences, with about 24% occurring only once. Sequenced input: peripheral blood. Receptors were obtained from a woman aged 18-35 years with stable Graves' hyperthyroidism. Some clones in this sample may be carry-over from other donors' samples.

This clonotype has at least ten counts. V and J are TRBV12-3 or TRBV12-4 and TRBJ1-1; no reliable D call. V lost 2 bases and J 4 bases, leaving 11 bases between the germline ends. CDR3 length: 14 amino acids. CDR3 loop: CASSLLGEGTEAFF. Here the CDR3 DNA reads TGTGCCAGCAGTTTACTCGGGGAAGGCACTGAAGCTTTCTTT.

This clonotype was observed a few times. The chain joins TRBV6-1 to TRBJ2-5; either TRBD1 or TRBD2 may supply D (5 bases each). V dropped 7 bases and J dropped 7 bases, with 16 bases sitting between them. CDR3 length equals 13 residues. CDR1 is MNHNS, CDR2 SASEGT, per germline. CDR3 in amino acids: CASTNRNAGTQYF. The CDR3, as DNA: TGTGCCAGCACGAACAGGAACGCGGGGACCCAGTACTTC.

In the case of this clonotype: A much larger clone lies a single base off, so this may be a read error. The genes are TRBV19 and TRBJ1-5, with TRBD1 matching 11 bases. The V gene's germline CDR1 is LNHDA and CDR2 SQIVND (reference sequence). The CDR3 covers 16 residues. CDR3 protein: CASSKDRGLLDQPPHF. As DNA, the CDR3 is TGTGCCAGTAGTAAGGACAGGGGGCTACTTGATCAGCCCCCGCATTTT.

This clonotype was counted many times. This chain uses TRBV6-4 with TRBJ2-6; TRBD1 aligns across 12 bases. The V gene end was trimmed by 10 bases and the J gene end by 4 bases; junction bases not matched to a gene: 11. The V gene's germline CDR1 is MRHNA and CDR2 SNTAGT. This CDR3 region has 17 residues. DNA for the CDR3: TGTGCCACCACACCGGGACAGGGGGCTGGAGGGGCCAACGTCCTGACTTTC. Its protein is CATTPGQGAGGANVLTF.

The table lists this clonotype with a few counts. The CDR3 nucleotides are TGTGCCAGCAGTTCCAGACTAGCGGGAGGCCCCTCACTAGCCAAAAACATTCAGTACTTC. Protein sequence: CASSSRLAGGPSLAKNIQYF. The rearrangement links TRBV27 to TRBJ2-4; TRBD2 aligns across 13 bases. The germline CDR1 and CDR2 sequences are MNHEY and SMNVEV (reference sequence). Trimming removed 4 bases from V and 0 bases from J; junction bases left unmatched: 12. The CDR3 is 20 amino acids.

Only a few counts were recorded for this clonotype. This chain uses TRBV9 with TRBJ1-2; 10 bases are shared with TRBD1. This CDR3 has 17 amino acids. The V segment lost 1 base and the J segment 8 bases; nucleotides outside the gene matches: 14. Germline assignment: CDR1 SGDLS and CDR2 YYNGEE. This chain's CDR3 is CASSVSDPTGGAWGYTF. The DNA for the CDR3 is TGTGCCAGCAGCGTAAGCGACCCGACAGGGGGCGCGTGGGGCTACACCTTC.

This clonotype was counted ten times or more. The junction and the germline gene differ at one end; a read error may be behind it. This chain links TRBV25-1 with TRBJ1-1; the D is unclear. The CDR3 is made up of 14 amino acids. Germline V gene lookup returns CDR1 MGHDK and CDR2 SYGVNS. The CDR3 sequence is CARAGETGNTEASF. CDR3 sequence (DNA): TGTGCCAGAGCCGGGGAGACCGGGAACACTGAAGCTTCCTTT.

This clonotype was observed once. The chain joins TRBV6-1 to TRBJ2-7; 10 nucleotides match TRBD1. The germline CDR1 and CDR2 sequences are MNHNS and SASEGT. This CDR3 is built from 17 residues. The trim removed 5 bases at V and 3 bases at J, leaving 13 bases unmatched. The CDR3 is CASSQSSYRDRGYEQYF. Written as DNA, the CDR3 is TGTGCCAGCAGTCAATCTTCTTACCGGGACAGGGGCTACGAGCAGTACTTC.

This clonotype was seen many times. The chain is built from TRBV20-1 and TRBJ2-7, with 12 bases fitting TRBD2. The germline CDR1 and CDR2 sequences are DFQATT and SNEGSKA (reference sequence). V trimming: 2 bases; J trimming: 3 bases; junction bases outside the gene matches: 5. The CDR3 sequence is 15 residues long. The DNA for the CDR3 is TGCAGTGCTAGACTTCGGACTAGCGGGAACTACGAGCAGTACTTC. This encodes CSARLRTSGNYEQYF.

This clonotype was seen repeatedly, ten times or more. The V and J genes are TRBV12-3 or TRBV12-4 and TRBJ1-5; 9 nucleotides match TRBD1. The CDR3 covers 17 residues. V shed 1 base and J 5 bases; nucleotides not matched to a gene: 9. The CDR3 DNA reads TGTGCCAGCAGTTTAGGAGGGACAGGGCTTAGGCATCAGCCCCAGCATTTT. Its protein product is CASSLGGTGLRHQPQHF.

This clonotype was seen a handful of times. The CDR3 here is CASSSSSGTYEQYF. The DNA of the CDR3 is TGTGCCAGCAGCTCGTCTAGCGGAACCTACGAGCAGTACTTC. The rearrangement joins TRBV11-1 to TRBJ2-7; 7 bases fit TRBD2. The CDR3 runs 14 residues. The germline V gene has CDR1 SGHAT and CDR2 FQDESV (reference sequence). J was trimmed by 2 bases and V by 4 bases; bases with no gene match: 5.

The chain employs TRBV6-1 and TRBJ2-5; 8 bases are shared with TRBD1. The V gene's germline CDR1 is MNHNS and CDR2 SASEGT. V was pared by 5 bases and J by 2 bases, with 7 bases of the junction left unmatched. The CDR3 totals 15 residues. The CDR3 sequence: CASSRQGYSQETQYF. The CDR3 DNA follows: TGTGCCAGCAGTAGACAGGGGTATTCTCAAGAGACCCAGTACTTC.

This clonotype was seen a few times. CDR3 loop: CASSLDVEAETQYF. Here the CDR3 DNA reads TGTGCCAGCAGCTTAGACGTAGAGGCAGAGACCCAGTACTTC. The genes are TRBV7-9 and TRBJ2-5; D unresolved. Germline CDR1 SEHNR, CDR2 FQNEAQ (reference sequence). V lost 1 base, J lost 4 bases, and 10 bases lay in between. This CDR3 contains 14 residues.

This clonotype was seen a handful of times. The genes are TRBV4-1 and TRBJ2-4; 10 bases are a match to TRBD1. The V gene's germline CDR1 is MGHRA and CDR2 YSYEKL. V was clipped by 0 bases and J by 0 bases; unmatched bases: 8. The CDR3 consists of 19 residues. CDR3 DNA sequence: TGCGCCAGCAGCCAAGATCGAGGTGGGACAGGGGTAGCCAAAAACATTCAGTACTTC. Protein product: CASSQDRGGTGVAKNIQYF.

The V and J genes are TRBV19 and TRBJ1-6, with D hard to call. Germline-derived CDR1 and CDR2 are LNHDA and SQIVND (reference sequence). This CDR3 comprises 12 residues. Trimming pared 3 bases from V and 15 bases from J, leaving 12 bases between. The CDR3 sequence is CASSILKGYLHF. CDR3 nucleotides: TGTGCCAGTAGTATCCTCAAAGGATACCTCCACTTT.

In its sample, this clonotype was seen a few times. The V call is TRBV6-1, the J call TRBJ1-1; 8 bases map to TRBD1. Trimming removed 6 bases from V and 2 bases from J; junction bases left unmatched: 11. The CDR3 loop spans 16 amino acids. The germline V gene encodes CDR1 MNHNS and CDR2 SASEGT. The CDR3 bases are TGTGCCAGCAGCCGCACCCCAGGGGGCGAAAACACTGAAGCTTTCTTT. The encoded protein is CASSRTPGGENTEAFF.

The chain joins TRBV30 to TRBJ1-2; no firm D call. Looked up from germline, CDR1 is GTSNPN and CDR2 is SVGIG (reference sequence). This CDR3 has 12 residues. Trimming removed 2 bases from V and 4 bases from J, with 8 bases in between. CDR3 nucleotides: TGTGCCTGGAGTCCCCTGAGCTATGGCTACACCTTC. Translation: CAWSPLSYGYTF.

This clonotype was detected only a few times. The chain links TRBV7-9 to TRBJ1-2; unclear D gene. The CDR3 contains 13 residues. Per the germline V gene, CDR1 is SEHNR and CDR2 is FQNEAQ (reference sequence). Trimming removed 6 bases from V and 3 bases from J, with 11 bases in between. In nucleotides, the CDR3 is TGTGCCAGCAGTCGGTTAGGCGACTATGGCTACACCTTC. Translating it yields CASSRLGDYGYTF.

The gene calls are TRBV20-1 and TRBJ1-1, with D possibly TRBD1 on 6 matching bases. The CDR3 has 14 amino acids. Germline V gene sequence: CDR1 DFQATT, CDR2 SNEGSKA (reference sequence). V lost 0 bases and J lost 6, with 14 bases in between. CDR3 loop: CSARDGGGVAEAFF. CDR3 DNA sequence: TGCAGTGCTAGAGATGGAGGGGGAGTTGCTGAAGCTTTCTTT.

Many counts were recorded for this clonotype. The chain couples TRBV6-5 to TRBJ1-1; tentative D call: TRBD1 (5 bases). V was clipped by 6 bases and J by 4 bases, with 9 bases between them. This CDR3 has 12 amino acids. Germline-derived CDR1 and CDR2 are MNHEY and SVGAGI. The chain's CDR3 is CASRLRGTEAFF. In DNA form, the CDR3 reads TGTGCCAGCAGATTAAGGGGCACTGAAGCTTTCTTT.

This clonotype has only a few counts. The chain is built from TRBV4-1 and TRBJ2-7; D gene unclear. The CDR3 is 15 residues long. Per germline, CDR1 MGHRA and CDR2 YSYEKL. Trimming removed 3 bases from V and 2 bases from J, with 14 bases in between. The CDR3 here is CASSHANLGAYEQYF. CDR3 in DNA: TGCGCCAGCAGCCATGCCAACCTTGGGGCCTACGAGCAGTACTTC.

This clonotype was observed many times. The CDR3 region is CAWRAVSGANVLTF. CDR3 nucleotide sequence: TGTGCCTGGAGGGCGGTCTCTGGGGCCAACGTCCTGACTTTC. This chain connects TRBV30 to TRBJ2-6; the D is unclear. V was shortened by 3 bases and J by 0 bases, with 6 bases between the two germline ends. Germline V gene lookup returns CDR1 GTSNPN and CDR2 SVGIG (reference sequence). The CDR3 spans 14 residues.

This clonotype has ten or more counts. No DNA is shown, since the ends of the CDR3 on it are uncertain; the CDR3 is the one TCRdb lists. This sequence joins TRBV7-3 and TRBJ1-1. Germline CDR1 SGHTA, CDR2 FQGTGA. The CDR3 numbers 13 amino acids, ends counted. CDR3: CASSLLFGSEAFF.

This clonotype was seen at least ten times. The chain uses TRBV12-3 or TRBV12-4 and TRBJ1-5; D possibly corresponds to TRBD1 (5 bases). The CDR3 is 14 amino acids. The germline V and J ends were trimmed by 2 bases and 6 bases, with 11 bases remaining between them. The CDR3 region is CASSLTGVTQPQHF. In nucleotides, the CDR3 is TGTGCCAGCAGTTTAACGGGGGTAACTCAGCCCCAGCATTTT.

This clonotype has a count of ten or more. The chain joins TRBV7-9 to TRBJ1-1; D not certain. V lost 5 bases, J lost 5 bases, and 12 bases lay in between. Germline V lookup: CDR1 SEHNR, CDR2 FQNEAQ (reference sequence). This CDR3 contains 13 residues. CDR3 region: CASSTTAGTEAFF. The CDR3 bases are TGTGCCAGCAGCACTACGGCCGGGACTGAAGCTTTCTTT.

The chain carries TRBV6-1 and TRBJ1-1; D is undetermined. The CDR3 runs to 14 residues. With 6 bases removed from V and 0 bases from J, the gap between germline ends came to 11 bases. Germline V gene lookup returns CDR1 MNHNS and CDR2 SASEGT. CDR3 in DNA: TGTGCCAGCAGGGACCACTTCATGAACACTGAAGCTTTCTTT. Translated: CASRDHFMNTEAFF.

This clonotype was found many times. The chain recombines TRBV30 with TRBJ2-2; unclear D gene. The CDR3 loop spans 12 amino acids. Germline CDR1 is GTSNPN and CDR2 is SVGIG (reference sequence). V lost 8 bases to trimming and J lost 0 bases, with 7 bases between them. The CDR3 nucleotides read TGTGCCAGACGATCGAACACCGGGGAGCTGTTTTTT. Amino acid sequence: CARRSNTGELFF.

This clonotype was seen at least ten times. The chain carries TRBV4-1 and TRBJ2-7; D might be TRBD1 (7 bases). Germline V gene lookup returns CDR1 MGHRA and CDR2 YSYEKL. The CDR3 is made up of 14 amino acids. V was pared by 1 base and J by 6 bases, with 13 bases between. CDR3 coding DNA: TGCGCCAGCAGCCAAGGACAGGGTAGCGGCGAGCAGTACTTC. This gives the protein CASSQGQGSGEQYF.

Ten or more counts support this clonotype. This sequence joins TRBV5-1 and TRBJ2-7; D is undetermined. The CDR3 length is 13 residues. V was trimmed by 0 bases and J by 3 bases, leaving 7 bases between them. Germline CDR1 and CDR2: SGHRS and YFSETQ. This CDR3 is CASSLVTGYEQYF. The CDR3 DNA is TGCGCCAGCAGCTTGGTTACCGGCTACGAGCAGTACTTC. Supplemented by reference TRBV5-1 and TRBJ2-7, the full variable domain reads KAGVTQTPRYLIKTRGQQVTLSCSPISGHRSVSWYQQTPGQGLQFLFEYFSETQRNKGNFPGRFSGRQFSNSRSEMNVSTLELGDSALYLCASSLVTGYEQYFGPGTRLTVT.

This clonotype was detected ten times or more. The J gene is TRBJ1-1, the V gene TRBV6-1; TRBD1 matches at 7 bases. Germline V CDR1 and CDR2: MNHNS, SASEGT. V lost 8 bases and J lost 0; bases outside the gene matches: 12. There are 16 residues in the CDR3. CDR3 loop: CASGNGDRPMNTEAFF. CDR3 in DNA: TGTGCCAGCGGAAACGGGGACAGACCGATGAACACTGAAGCTTTCTTT.

This clonotype appeared many times. This rearrangement joins TRBV12-3 or TRBV12-4 to TRBJ1-5; TRBD1 might be the D (6 bases). There are 16 residues in the CDR3. The V gene lost 7 bases and the J gene lost 2 bases, with 18 bases spanning the gap. CDR3: CASTFRGAHRNQPQHF. CDR3 coding DNA: TGTGCCAGCACCTTTAGGGGGGCTCATCGCAATCAGCCCCAGCATTTT.

The chain combines TRBV5-1 with TRBJ2-7; 7 nucleotides match TRBD1. V lost 5 bases and J lost 10; bases outside the gene matches: 9. CDR1 is SGHRS, CDR2 YFSETQ, per germline. The CDR3 sequence is 12 residues long. The CDR3 coding sequence is TGCGCCAGCAGTTCTCAGGGGGACCAACAGTACTTC. Its translation: CASSSQGDQQYF.